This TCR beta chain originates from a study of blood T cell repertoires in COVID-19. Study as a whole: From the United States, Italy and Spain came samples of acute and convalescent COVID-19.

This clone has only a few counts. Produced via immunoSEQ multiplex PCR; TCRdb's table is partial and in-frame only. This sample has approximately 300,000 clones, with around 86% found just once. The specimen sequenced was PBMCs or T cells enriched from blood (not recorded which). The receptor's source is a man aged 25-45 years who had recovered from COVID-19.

The CDR3 sequence is CASNPINTEAFF. The CDR3 nucleotides are TGTGCCAGTAACCCTATTAACACTGAAGCTTTCTTT. This chain joins TRBV19 and TRBJ1-1; D gene ambiguous. The CDR3 covers 12 residues. From germline, CDR1 is LNHDA and CDR2 SQIVND (reference sequence). Trimming stripped 7 bases from V and 2 bases from J, with 8 bases between.